Each of the 3 T cell receptor beta chains below was sequenced from the same sample in a study of OX40 agonist ivuxolimab in advanced cancers. Sequenced by immunoSEQ multiplex PCR; TCRdb stores in-frame clones only, minus some. The sample contains around 39,000 clones, 88% of which appear only once. The starting material was CD4+ or CD8+ T cells sorted from blood, obtained in a trial of the OX40 agonist ivuxolimab. These receptors all come from an adult with an advanced solid tumor such as melanoma, head and neck, liver or kidney cancer.

This chain connects TRBV11-2 to TRBJ2-3; D is unresolved. Looked up from germline, CDR1 is SGHAT and CDR2 is FQNNGV. V was trimmed by 5 bases and J by 10 bases, leaving 16 bases between them. The CDR3 contains 13 residues. DNA for the CDR3: TGTGCCAGCAGCCCGGGTAATGGTGGGGCGCAGTATTTT. It translates to CASSPGNGGAQYF.

This sequence joins TRBV7-2 and TRBJ2-7; 10 nucleotides align to TRBD2. Losses at the gene ends were 2 bases for V and 4 bases for J; bases not matched to a gene: 5. This CDR3 has 15 amino acids. From germline, CDR1 is SGHTA and CDR2 FQGNSA. CDR3 region: CASSLTSGVGYEQYF. In DNA form, the CDR3 reads TGTGCCAGCAGCTTAACTAGCGGGGTCGGGTACGAGCAGTACTTC.

The gene calls are TRBV5-6 and TRBJ1-2; unclear D gene. V was shortened by 4 bases and J by 8 bases, with 18 bases between the two germline ends. The CDR3 spans 14 residues. CDR1 and CDR2 (germline): SGHDT, YYEEEE. CDR3: CASSGREVYEGYTF. As DNA, the CDR3 is TGTGCCAGCAGCGGACGGGAGGTCTATGAGGGCTACACCTTC.